The 3 T cell receptor beta chains below were found in one sample sequenced in a study of T cells expressing NK-cell markers. Using the 5' RACE reads, TCRdb records one entry per CDR3 protein without DNA. Seen in this sample are some 600,000 distinct CDR3 sequences; the ten most common clones hold 3% to 4.5%. The sample taken for sequencing was blood T cells: a sorted CD56 or NKG2C T cell subset, CD4+ or CD8+ T cells, or bulk PBMC T cells (not recorded which). The receptors were sampled from a man in his late teens or twenties in good health.

The J gene is TRBJ1-4, the V gene TRBV12-3 or TRBV12-4. This CDR3 comprises 14 residues. The CDR3 is CASSLNPDLEKLFF.

The chain uses TRBV24-1 and TRBJ2-7; TCRdb lists TRBD1, though no DNA is available to test this call. Germline lookup yields CDR1 KGHDR and CDR2 SFDVKD. The CDR3 loop spans 14 amino acids. CDR3 region: CATSEGRDGDEQYF.

The chain couples TRBV28 to TRBJ2-7; TCRdb designates TRBD1, a call that cannot be tested without DNA. The CDR3 totals 15 residues. Germline V gene sequence: CDR1 MDHEN, CDR2 SYDVKM. The CDR3 spells CASRGGQGRMNEQYF.